These 18 T cell receptor beta chains were sequenced from one sample in a study of blood T cell repertoires in COVID-19. The protocol was immunoSEQ multiplex PCR, while the TCRdb copy is restricted to in-frame clones and leaves out a portion. The data contain about 120,000 clones, over 65% of them singletons. Sequenced input: peripheral blood. The receptors were sampled from a man aged 25-40 years with acute or convalescent COVID-19.

The V call is TRBV19, the J call TRBJ2-3; TRBD2 agrees at 7 bases. Unmatched junction bases numbered 13, after V lost 6 bases and J lost 4 bases. This CDR3 region has 16 residues. Per the germline V gene, CDR1 is LNHDA and CDR2 is SQIVND (reference sequence). Here the CDR3 DNA reads TGTGCCAGTAGCCAGGCGCAGCGGGATCTTCCAGATACGCAGTATTTT. Amino acid sequence: CASSQAQRDLPDTQYF.

This clone was counted once. The genes are TRBV5-5 and TRBJ1-5, with D perhaps matching TRBD1 (6 bases). The CDR3 spans 14 residues. Germline V CDR1 and CDR2: SGHKS, YYEKEE (reference sequence). V was pared by 0 bases and J by 7 bases, with 11 bases between. CDR3 DNA sequence: TGTGCCAGCAGCTTGGTAGGGGGGGACCAGCCCCAGCATTTT. Translating gives CASSLVGGDQPQHF.

This chain connects TRBV11-2 to TRBJ1-1; D possibly corresponds to TRBD1 (6 bases). The ends were cut back, 1 base at V and 4 bases at J, with 13 bases in the middle. From germline, CDR1 is SGHAT and CDR2 FQNNGV. The CDR3 covers 15 residues. CDR3 bases: TGTGCCAGCAGCTTAGGCCCGACAGGACTCACTGAAGCTTTCTTT. This translates into CASSLGPTGLTEAFF.

This clone was counted once. The chain employs TRBV19 and TRBJ2-2; 9 nucleotides agree with TRBD1. There are 15 residues in the CDR3. V trimming: 6 bases; J trimming: 5 bases; junction bases outside the gene matches: 7. Germline V gene data show CDR1 as LNHDA and CDR2 as SQIVND (reference sequence). The CDR3 region has the DNA TGTGCCAGTAGAAACACAGGGGGCGGGACCGGGGAGCTGTTTTTT. Residues: CASRNTGGGTGELFF. The complete variable domain, with remaining parts taken from reference TRBV19 and TRBJ2-2, reads DGGITQSPKYLFRKEGQNVTLSCEQNLNHDAMYWYRQDPGQGLRLIYYSQIVNDFQKGDIAEGYSVSREKKESFPLTVTSAQKNPTAFYLCASRNTGGGTGELFFGEGSRLTVL.

The gene calls are TRBV5-1 and TRBJ2-3; 8 bases line up with TRBD1. The germline gives CDR1 SGHRS, CDR2 YFSETQ. The CDR3 runs 14 residues. With 2 bases clipped from V and 3 bases from J, the junction kept 2 bases outside the gene matches. The CDR3 sequence is CASSFTGGTDTQYF. The CDR3 DNA sequence: TGCGCCAGCAGCTTTACAGGGGGTACAGATACGCAGTATTTT.

The J gene is TRBJ2-3, the V gene TRBV6-1, with 10 bases identical to TRBD2. J gave up 4 bases and V 1 base, and 2 bases lay outside the gene matches. This CDR3 spans 15 amino acids. Germline CDR1 and CDR2: MNHNS and SASEGT. This CDR3 reads CASSEEAGGPDTQYF. The CDR3 coding sequence is TGTGCCAGCAGTGAAGAAGCGGGAGGGCCAGATACGCAGTATTTT.

This clone came up once. The chain joins TRBV19 to TRBJ1-1; D uncertain. Trimming removed 3 bases from V and 3 bases from J, with 8 bases in between. CDR1 is LNHDA and CDR2 is SQIVND in the germline V gene (reference sequence). The CDR3 length is 13 residues. CDR3 amino acids: CASSIVRDTEAFF. In nucleotides, the CDR3 is TGTGCCAGTAGTATTGTGAGAGACACTGAAGCTTTCTTT.

The V and J genes are TRBV4-1 and TRBJ1-3; D uncertain. The CDR3 is made up of 19 amino acids. V gave up 4 bases and J gave up 4 bases, with 26 bases separating them. Germline CDR1 MGHRA, CDR2 YSYEKL. Written as DNA, the CDR3 is TGCGCCAGCAGCCTAAACCTCCACCCAGGACTGACCCAGGGAAACACCATATATTTT. As protein: CASSLNLHPGLTQGNTIYF.

This sequence joins TRBV6-6 and TRBJ2-3; 10 bases line up with TRBD2. From germline, CDR1 is MNHNY and CDR2 SVGAGI (reference sequence). The CDR3 contains 16 residues. V lost 6 bases and J lost 1; bases outside the gene matches: 7. In DNA form, the CDR3 reads TGTGCCAGCAGACCTACTAGCGGGGACGGCACAGATACGCAGTATTTT. Translation gives CASRPTSGDGTDTQYF.

The chain joins TRBV5-1 to TRBJ1-3; D gene unclear. This CDR3 contains 14 residues. CDR1 is SGHRS and CDR2 is YFSETQ in the germline V gene. V dropped 0 bases and J dropped 4 bases, with 8 bases sitting between them. CDR3 region: CASSLEDKGNTIYF. The CDR3 nucleotides read TGCGCCAGCAGCTTGGAAGACAAAGGAAACACCATATATTTT.

The sample holds one count of this clone. This sequence joins TRBV5-6 and TRBJ2-3, with D perhaps matching TRBD2 (6 bases). Germline V gene data show CDR1 as SGHDT and CDR2 as YYEEEE. The length of the CDR3 is 13 residues. Trimming shortened V by 3 bases and J by 4 bases, and 9 bases separated the two germline ends. The CDR3 sequence: CASSSSAPDTQYF. CDR3 bases: TGTGCCAGCAGCTCTAGCGCGCCAGATACGCAGTATTTT.

CDR3 sequence reads: CASSLTRNTDTQYF. For the CDR3, the DNA is TGTGCCAGCAGCCTGACTAGAAACACAGATACGCAGTATTTT. The chain uses TRBV11-3 and TRBJ2-3; D possibly corresponds to TRBD2 (6 bases). The CDR3 has 14 residues. The germline V and J ends were trimmed by 5 bases and 2 bases, with 11 bases remaining between them. Germline loops: CDR1 SGHNT, CDR2 YENEEA.

This clone was seen just once. The chain has TRBV5-8 and TRBJ1-2; perhaps TRBD1 as D (5 bases). V shed 3 bases and J shed 8 bases, with 20 bases lying between them. The CDR3 is 15 residues long. The germline gives CDR1 SGHTS, CDR2 YDEGEE. CDR3 coding DNA: TGTGCCAGCAGCTCGATAGGACAAGGAGACCGAGGCTACACCTTC. Translated: CASSSIGQGDRGYTF.

The V call is TRBV2, the J call TRBJ1-4; D perhaps matches TRBD1 (6 bases). V shed 2 bases and J shed 3 bases, with 13 bases lying between them. Per the germline V gene, CDR1 is SNHLY and CDR2 is FYNNEI. The CDR3 has 16 residues. CDR3 in DNA: TGTGCCAGCAGTGAATTCCCCAGGGGCCCTAATGAAAAACTGTTTTTT. It translates to CASSEFPRGPNEKLFF.

The V gene is TRBV5-6, the J gene TRBJ1-5; possible D gene TRBD1, 6 bases. This CDR3 has 14 residues. Trimming removed 3 bases at V and 5 bases at J, with 12 bases between. Germline V gene lookup returns CDR1 SGHDT and CDR2 YYEEEE. CDR3 in amino acids: CASSSRGKDQPQHF. Written as DNA, the CDR3 is TGTGCCAGCAGCTCCAGGGGAAAGGATCAGCCCCAGCATTTT.

This sequence joins TRBV5-1 and TRBJ1-2; 9 positions agree with TRBD1. CDR1 and CDR2 from the germline V gene are SGHRS and YFSETQ. Trimming took 4 bases from V and 7 from J; bases not matched to a gene: 8. The CDR3 has 14 residues. DNA for the CDR3: TGCGCCAGCAGCCCCGGGACAGGGCTCTTTGGCTACACCTTC. Its protein product is CASSPGTGLFGYTF. Combining the CDR3 with reference TRBV5-1 and TRBJ1-2 gives the whole variable domain KAGVTQTPRYLIKTRGQQVTLSCSPISGHRSVSWYQQTPGQGLQFLFEYFSETQRNKGNFPGRFSGRQFSNSRSEMNVSTLELGDSALYLCASSPGTGLFGYTFGSGTRLTVV.

This chain connects TRBV6-1 to TRBJ2-3; 10 positions agree with TRBD2. The length of the CDR3 is 16 residues. The germline V gene encodes CDR1 MNHNS and CDR2 SASEGT. V gave up 4 bases and J gave up 1 base; unmatched junction bases: 5. CDR3 loop: CASSALLAGGTDTQYF. DNA for the CDR3: TGTGCCAGCAGTGCTCTTCTAGCGGGGGGCACAGATACGCAGTATTTT.

This chain uses TRBV24-1 with TRBJ2-1; 8 nucleotides agree with TRBD2. The V and J ends lost 6 bases and 2 bases, in that order; junction bases with no gene match: 2. The CDR3 has 14 amino acids. CDR1 and CDR2 (germline): KGHDR, SFDVKD. The CDR3 protein is CATSRSGAYNEQFF. CDR3 bases: TGTGCCACCAGTCGTAGCGGGGCCTACAATGAGCAGTTCTTC.